This T cell receptor beta chain stems from a study of OX40 agonist ivuxolimab in advanced cancers. Study background: The dose-escalation cohort had hepatocellular carcinoma, melanoma, renal cell or head and neck cancer. Patients with prior anti-PD-1, anti-PD-L1 or anti-CTLA-4 therapy were eligible; about 40% had some. Study conclusions and caveats: The antigen specificity of the peripheral T cells (those that were expanded) was not determined.

Turning to this clone: What it binds is not known.

The CDR3 extends over 15 amino acids. The V and J ends lost 5 bases and 4 bases respectively, with 17 bases between them. Germline V lookup: CDR1 SGHVS, CDR2 FQNEAQ. Only in-frame clones appear in the TCRdb table, and some are missing; sequencing was by immunoSEQ multiplex PCR. The table lists fewer than 25,000 clones, 80% to 90% of them singletons, with roughly two fifths in the top ten. The chain joins TRBV7-8 to TRBJ2-5, with a possible D match to TRBD1 (6 bases). The sample in question was CD4+ or CD8+ T cells sorted from blood, obtained in a trial of the OX40 agonist ivuxolimab. The sequence was collected from an adult with an advanced solid tumor such as melanoma, head and neck, liver or kidney cancer. CDR3 protein: CASSPEGVFGETQYF. CDR3 DNA: TGTGCCAGCAGCCCCGAGGGGGTGTTCGGAGAGACCCAGTACTTC.